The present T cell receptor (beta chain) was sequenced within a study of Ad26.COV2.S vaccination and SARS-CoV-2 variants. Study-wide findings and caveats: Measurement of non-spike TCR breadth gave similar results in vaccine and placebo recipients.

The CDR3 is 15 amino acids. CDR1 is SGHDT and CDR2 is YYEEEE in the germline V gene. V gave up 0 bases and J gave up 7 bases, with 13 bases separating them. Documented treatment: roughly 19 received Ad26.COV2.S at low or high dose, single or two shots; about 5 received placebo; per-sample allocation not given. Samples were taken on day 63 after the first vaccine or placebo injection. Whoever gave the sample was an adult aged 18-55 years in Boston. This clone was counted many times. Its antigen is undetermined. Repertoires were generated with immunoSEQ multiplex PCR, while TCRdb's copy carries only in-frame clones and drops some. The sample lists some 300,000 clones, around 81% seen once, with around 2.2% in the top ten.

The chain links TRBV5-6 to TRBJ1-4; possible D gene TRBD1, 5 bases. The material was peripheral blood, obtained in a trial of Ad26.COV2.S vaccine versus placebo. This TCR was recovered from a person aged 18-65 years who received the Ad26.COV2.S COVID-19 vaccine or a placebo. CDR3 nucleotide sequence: TGTGCCAGCAGCTTGGCCGGGCAGGGTAGTGAAAAACTGTTTTTT. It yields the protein CASSLAGQGSEKLFF.